This is a list of T cell receptor beta chains from one sample in a study of blood T cell repertoires in COVID-19. Only in-frame clones appear in the TCRdb table, and some are missing; sequencing was by immunoSEQ multiplex PCR. The table shows around 160,000 clones, with roughly 90% occurring only once. Material: peripheral blood. These receptors were obtained from a man in his sixties with acute or convalescent COVID-19. CDR3s include the opening cysteine and the closing phenylalanine or tryptophan. A D gene is named only where the DNA matches it firmly. The listing skips clone size in some rows; elsewhere it reads once, few, many or a size class.

clone_size j_call d_call v_call cdr3_aa cdr3_nt
- TRBJ1-2 TRBD1 TRBV7-3 CASSPRQGGGYTF TGTGCCAGCAGCCCTCGCCAAGGGGGCGGCTACACCTTC
- TRBJ1-2 - TRBV18 CASSAGGYGYTF TGTGCCAGCTCAGCGGGAGGCTATGGCTACACCTTC
- TRBJ1-1 - TRBV27 CASSNGRGNTEAFF TGTGCCAGCAGTAACGGACGGGGGAACACTGAAGCTTTCTTT
- TRBJ1-1 TRBD1 TRBV2 CASSIQGANTEAFF TGTGCCAGCAGTATACAGGGGGCAAACACTGAAGCTTTCTTT
- TRBJ2-3 - TRBV6-5 CASSSVSTDTQYF TGTGCCAGCAGTTCCGTTAGCACAGATACGCAGTATTTT
- TRBJ1-2 - TRBV7-8 CASSLGIAGQLAYGYTF TGTGCCAGCAGCTTAGGGATAGCGGGCCAACTCGCCTATGGCTACACCTTC
once TRBJ2-7 - TRBV3-1/TRBV3-2 CASSQGTGPYGRYEQYF TGTGCCAGCAGCCAAGGTACAGGGCCATATGGAAGGTACGAGCAGTACTTC
- TRBJ1-6 - TRBV12-5 CASGLAGGNSPLHF TGTGCTAGTGGTTTGGCGGGGGGGAATTCACCCCTCCACTTT
- TRBJ2-7 - TRBV19 CASRPRGINEQYF TGTGCCAGTAGGCCGCGAGGAATAAACGAGCAGTACTTC
- TRBJ2-5 - TRBV25-1 CASSESVGETQYF TGTGCCAGCAGTGAATCGGTCGGAGAGACCCAGTACTTC
- TRBJ2-7 TRBD1 TRBV6-5 CASSTRDRYGYEQYF TGTGCCAGCAGCACCCGGGACAGGTACGGCTACGAGCAGTACTTC
medium-sized TRBJ2-7 TRBD2 TRBV4-1 CASRGEGSYEQYF TGCGCCAGCAGGGGGGAGGGCTCCTACGAGCAGTACTTC
- TRBJ1-6 TRBD1 TRBV5-1 CASSLDDPGGGSPLHF TGCGCCAGCAGCTTGGACGACCCAGGGGGTGGTTCACCCCTCCACTTT
- TRBJ1-2 - TRBV27 CASAQGPSNYGYTF TGTGCCAGCGCCCAGGGTCCTAGTAACTATGGCTACACCTTC
- TRBJ2-5 TRBD2 TRBV5-4 CASSSQRGEETQYF TGTGCCAGCAGCTCCCAGCGGGGAGAGGAGACCCAGTACTTC
once TRBJ1-5 TRBD1 TRBV5-1 CASSKDRGSQPQHF TGCGCCAGCAGCAAGGACAGGGGCAGTCAGCCCCAGCATTTT
few TRBJ2-7 - TRBV6-6 CASRYLSGEQYF TGTGCCAGCCGCTACCTCTCGGGCGAGCAGTACTTC
- TRBJ2-2 TRBD2 TRBV6-1 CASSEVRGGSTGELFF TGTGCCAGCAGTGAAGTTCGGGGGGGTTCCACCGGGGAGCTGTTTTTT
- TRBJ2-1 - TRBV27 CATRLPGGEQFF TGTGCCACCAGGTTACCGGGTGGCGAGCAGTTCTTC
- TRBJ2-7 - TRBV30 CAWRGLYEQYF TGTGCCTGGAGGGGGCTGTACGAGCAGTACTTC
- TRBJ2-7 TRBD2 TRBV30 CAWRTSGLYEQYF TGTGCCTGGAGGACTAGCGGGTTGTACGAGCAGTACTTC
- TRBJ2-3 TRBD1 TRBV5-1 CASSPTRTGGLTDTQYF TGCGCCAGCAGCCCGACTCGGACAGGGGGCTTGACAGATACGCAGTATTTT
- TRBJ2-2 TRBD2 TRBV6-1 CASSLGREGELFF TGTGCCAGCAGCCTCGGACGGGAGGGCGAGCTGTTTTTT
few TRBJ1-5 TRBD1 TRBV10-1 CASSEGTGSQPQHF TGCGCCAGCAGTGAAGGGACAGGGAGTCAGCCCCAGCATTTT
- TRBJ2-5 TRBD1 TRBV5-8 CASSQGAQGTQYF TGTGCCAGCAGCCAGGGGGCCCAAGGTACCCAGTACTTC
- TRBJ1-2 - TRBV19 CASSPGRYYGYTF TGTGCCAGTAGTCCGGGGAGGTACTATGGCTACACCTTC
- TRBJ2-1 TRBD2 TRBV4-3 CASSHGTSGFNEQFF TGCGCCAGCAGCCACGGGACTAGCGGCTTCAATGAGCAGTTCTTC
- TRBJ2-1 TRBD2 TRBV19 CASSLTTSYVGGIYEQFF TGTGCCAGTAGTTTGACGACGAGTTACGTCGGGGGGATCTATGAGCAGTTCTTC